Below, 24 T cell receptor beta chains from the same sample are listed, as sequenced in a study of blood T cell repertoires in COVID-19. Produced via immunoSEQ multiplex PCR; TCRdb's table is partial and in-frame only. The table records 300,000 to 350,000 clones, approximately 83% of them present only once. Sequencing was carried out using PBMCs or T cells enriched from blood (not recorded which). These receptors were taken from a man aged 25 to 45 who had recovered from COVID-19.

This clone was picked up a small number of times. V and J are TRBV3-1 (or the pseudogene TRBV3-2) and TRBJ1-1; D is uncertain. The CDR3 contains 14 residues. The V end lost 0 bases, the J end lost 0 bases, and 5 bases lay between the germline ends. Germline V lookup: CDR1 LGHDT, CDR2 YNNKEL (reference sequence). Here the CDR3 reads CASSQDHMNTEAFF. CDR3 DNA sequence: TGTGCCAGCAGCCAAGATCACATGAACACTGAAGCTTTCTTT.

The chain combines TRBV29-1 with TRBJ2-5, with a tentative D call TRBD2 (6 bases). Between the trimmed V and J ends, which lost 6 bases and 3 bases, there was a span of 17 bases. The CDR3 contains 14 residues. Germline values: CDR1 SQVTM, CDR2 ANQGSEA. DNA for the CDR3: TGCAGCGTGTGGCCCGGGAGAGGCAAAGAGACCCAGTACTTC. This gives the protein CSVWPGRGKETQYF.

The genes are TRBV6-5 and TRBJ2-7, with 11 bases fitting TRBD2. The ends lost 0 bases at V and 1 base at J; junction bases unmatched: 2. The CDR3 covers 16 residues. The germline gives CDR1 MNHEY, CDR2 SVGAGI. The CDR3 region is CASSYSLAGGSYEQYF. CDR3 nucleotide sequence: TGTGCCAGCAGTTACTCGCTAGCGGGGGGTTCCTACGAGCAGTACTTC.

V is TRBV5-1 and J is TRBJ1-1; 8 bases fit TRBD1. The V gene end was trimmed by 0 bases and the J gene end by 5 bases; junction bases not matched to a gene: 6. Germline values: CDR1 SGHRS, CDR2 YFSETQ. This CDR3 spans 15 amino acids. The CDR3 DNA follows: TGCGCCAGCAGCTTGGCCTTAGGACAGGGAACTGAAGCTTTCTTT. Translated, it gives CASSLALGQGTEAFF.

This chain uses TRBV6-5 with TRBJ1-2; the D is unclear. V dropped 0 bases and J dropped 7 bases, with 12 bases sitting between them. Germline values: CDR1 MNHEY, CDR2 SVGAGI. The CDR3 has 14 amino acids. In DNA, the CDR3 is TGTGCCAGCAGTTACTCGTCAGGAAGCTCTGGCTACACCTTC. Residues: CASSYSSGSSGYTF.

The chain couples TRBV6-5 to TRBJ1-4; D is possibly TRBD1 (6 bases). V was clipped by 6 bases and J by 4 bases, with 15 bases between them. There are 15 residues in the CDR3. Looked up from germline, CDR1 is MNHEY and CDR2 is SVGAGI. This CDR3 is CASSSSQGHNEKLFF. CDR3 sequence (DNA): TGTGCCAGCAGCAGCTCACAGGGTCATAATGAAAAACTGTTTTTT.

The chain uses TRBV5-3 and TRBJ1-4; 9 bases line up with TRBD1. TRBV5-3 counts as an open reading frame of uncertain function. Unmatched junction bases numbered 19, after V lost 4 bases and J lost 6 bases. The CDR3 length is 19 residues. CDR3 protein: CARSPPGTGYSGVDEKLFF. The CDR3 coding sequence is TGTGCCAGAAGCCCACCCGGGACAGGGTATAGTGGGGTGGATGAAAAACTGTTTTTT.

J is TRBJ2-6 and V is TRBV6-2 or TRBV6-3; perhaps TRBD1 as D (5 bases). This CDR3 region has 16 residues. Germline assignment: CDR1 MNHEY and CDR2 SVGEGT. The ends were cut back, 5 bases at V and 2 bases at J, with 13 bases in the middle. The CDR3 coding sequence is TGTGCCAGCAGTAAAAGGCAGGGCGCTGGGGCCAACGTCCTGACTTTC. The encoded protein is CASSKRQGAGANVLTF.

The gene calls are TRBV5-8 and TRBJ1-1; 7 nucleotides line up with TRBD1. Trimming removed 10 bases from V and 4 bases from J; junction bases left unmatched: 16. This CDR3 contains 15 residues. The V gene's germline CDR1 is SGHTS and CDR2 YDEGEE. CDR3 DNA: TGTGCCGGAAGCGTAGGGGGCGCGGGGGGCACTGAAGCTTTCTTT. Protein: CAGSVGGAGGTEAFF.

The V gene is TRBV5-1, the J gene TRBJ2-7, with D perhaps TRBD1 (6 bases). Germline-derived CDR1 and CDR2 are SGHRS and YFSETQ. V lost 5 bases and J lost 0, with 15 bases in between. The CDR3 is 15 amino acids. CDR3 sequence (DNA): TGCGCCAGCAGTTACGGTGGGACAATCTCCTACGAGCAGTACTTC. Translated: CASSYGGTISYEQYF.

The chain carries TRBV9 and TRBJ2-1; TRBD1 agrees at 12 bases. J gave up 7 bases and V 0 bases, and 5 bases lay outside the gene matches. The CDR3 spans 16 residues. Germline-derived CDR1 and CDR2 are SGDLS and YYNGEE. The chain's CDR3 is CASSVGSGQGANEQFF. The CDR3 DNA sequence: TGTGCCAGCAGCGTAGGATCGGGACAGGGGGCTAATGAGCAGTTCTTC.

The gene calls are TRBV19 and TRBJ1-5; 7 bases agree with TRBD1. Unmatched junction bases numbered 8, after V lost 5 bases and J lost 1 base. The germline V gene encodes CDR1 LNHDA and CDR2 SQIVND (reference sequence). The CDR3 totals 16 residues. The CDR3 loop reads CASSLTHRGSNQPQHF. The CDR3 region has the DNA TGTGCCAGTAGTCTTACCCACAGGGGAAGCAATCAGCCCCAGCATTTT.

This clone was recorded a few times. This chain joins TRBV5-4 and TRBJ2-1, with TRBD1 identical over 8 bases. CDR1 is SGHNT, CDR2 YYREEE, per germline (reference sequence). With 4 bases clipped from V and 0 bases from J, the junction kept 3 bases outside the gene matches. CDR3 length equals 15 residues. The CDR3: CASSDGTGSYNEQFF. The CDR3 bases are TGTGCCAGCAGCGATGGGACAGGCTCCTACAATGAGCAGTTCTTC. The full variable domain, completed using reference TRBV5-4 and TRBJ2-1, is ETGVTQSPTHLIKTRGQQVTLRCSSQSGHNTVSWYQQALGQGPQFIFQYYREEENGRGNFPPRFSGLQFPNYSSELNVNALELDDSALYLCASSDGTGSYNEQFFGPGTRLTVL.

The rearrangement links TRBV29-1 to TRBJ2-7; 13 positions match TRBD2. The V gene's germline CDR1 is SQVTM and CDR2 ANQGSEA. This CDR3 has 14 residues. With V trimmed by 7 bases and J by 1 base, 4 bases remained unmatched. The CDR3 region has the DNA TGCAGCGCAGCACTAGCGGGGGGGTCCTACGAGCAGTACTTC. Its protein is CSAALAGGSYEQYF.

This clone was seen more than once but under ten times. This chain joins TRBV27 and TRBJ2-1, with 7 bases matching TRBD2. The CDR3 has 16 residues. Trimming at V came to 0 bases and at J to 4 bases, leaving 6 bases not matched to a gene. Germline CDR1 is MNHEY and CDR2 is SMNVEV (reference sequence). The CDR3 coding sequence is TGTGCCAGCAGTTTATCGGCGGGGGTCGTTTACAATGAGCAGTTCTTC. Amino acid sequence: CASSLSAGVVYNEQFF.

V usage is TRBV6-5 and J usage is TRBJ1-6; D perhaps matches TRBD1 (5 bases). The CDR3 loop spans 16 amino acids. The V and J ends lost 2 bases and 4 bases respectively, with 12 bases between them. The germline CDR1 and CDR2 sequences are MNHEY and SVGAGI. The CDR3 sequence is CASSYEPGLYNSPLHF. CDR3 in DNA: TGTGCCAGCAGTTACGAGCCAGGGTTGTATAATTCACCCCTCCACTTT.

J is TRBJ1-1 and V is TRBV6-5; no firm D call. Trimming removed 2 bases at V and 2 bases at J, with 9 bases between. Germline CDR1 and CDR2: MNHEY and SVGAGI. There are 14 residues in the CDR3. CDR3 DNA sequence: TGTGCCAGCAGTTACCAGGCCCGAAACACTGAAGCTTTCTTT. Translated, it gives CASSYQARNTEAFF.

The CDR3 DNA sequence: TGTGCCAGCAGCCCGGGGACAGGGGAGGGGGAGACCCAGTACTTC. This encodes CASSPGTGEGETQYF. The rearrangement joins TRBV7-3 to TRBJ2-5; 10 positions match TRBD1. This CDR3 has 15 amino acids. Germline CDR1 reads SGHTA; CDR2 reads FQGTGA. V lost 5 bases and J lost 5; bases outside the gene matches: 8.

The J gene is TRBJ2-7, the V gene TRBV12-3 or TRBV12-4; D gene ambiguous. Trimming took off 2 bases at V and 3 bases at J, with 5 bases between the two ends. The CDR3 covers 12 residues. CDR3 residues: CASSLQVYEQYF. The CDR3 nucleotides are TGTGCCAGCAGTTTACAGGTCTACGAGCAGTACTTC.

The chain uses TRBV2 and TRBJ1-2; TRBD1 might be the D (5 bases). CDR1 and CDR2 from the germline V gene are SNHLY and FYNNEI. This CDR3 has 13 residues. V lost 3 bases and J lost 2, with 7 bases in between. CDR3 DNA sequence: TGTGCCAGCAGTGATTCAGGGAACTATGGCTACACCTTC. As protein: CASSDSGNYGYTF.

This clone was seen a few times. The gene calls are TRBV25-1 and TRBJ1-1; tentative D call: TRBD1 (6 bases). In germline, CDR1 is MGHDK, CDR2 SYGVNS. V was cut by 4 bases and J by 1 base, with 10 bases left in between. CDR3 length equals 14 residues. The CDR3 bases are TGTGCCAGCAGTGGAACAGGGAGGAACACTGAAGCTTTCTTT. It yields the protein CASSGTGRNTEAFF.

Written as DNA, the CDR3 is TGTGCCAGCAGCCAGTTCGGTGGCTACACCTTC. Amino acid sequence: CASSQFGGYTF. V gene TRBV4-2 combines with J gene TRBJ1-2; D remains unclear. Germline V gene lookup returns CDR1 LGHNA and CDR2 YNFKEQ. The ends were cut back, 3 bases at V and 7 bases at J, with 6 bases in the middle. The length of the CDR3 is 11 residues.

The chain joins TRBV4-1 to TRBJ2-7; 7 nucleotides match TRBD2. With V trimmed by 4 bases and J by 0 bases, 6 bases remained unmatched. The CDR3 is 15 amino acids. In germline, CDR1 is MGHRA, CDR2 YSYEKL. The CDR3 reads CASSPLGGSSYEQYF. CDR3 DNA sequence: TGCGCCAGCAGCCCCCTGGGAGGGAGCTCCTACGAGCAGTACTTC.

This clone was observed a single time. The chain recombines TRBV19 with TRBJ2-3; 10 nucleotides match TRBD1. This CDR3 has 17 amino acids. Germline CDR1 LNHDA, CDR2 SQIVND (reference sequence). J was trimmed by 2 bases and V by 2 bases; bases with no gene match: 7. The CDR3 spells CASSIYRDRGPTDTQYF. CDR3 bases: TGTGCCAGTAGTATATATAGGGACAGGGGCCCCACAGATACGCAGTATTTT. The variable domain in full, with the rest retrieved from reference TRBV19 and TRBJ2-3, is DGGITQSPKYLFRKEGQNVTLSCEQNLNHDAMYWYRQDPGQGLRLIYYSQIVNDFQKGDIAEGYSVSREKKESFPLTVTSAQKNPTAFYLCASSIYRDRGPTDTQYFGPGTRLTVL.